Shown below are 23 T cell receptor beta chains from a single sample sequenced in a study of blood T cell repertoires in COVID-19 (dated by TCRdb to the early 2020s). Library method: the immunoSEQ multiplex PCR assay. Held by TCRdb, this immuneACCESS table contains in-frame sequences only and omits some clones. Under half of the omission traces to an unresolved V gene where checked; the cause of the rest is unknown. The sample contains approximately 300,000 clones, 89% of them found a single time. Clones ranked in the top ten supply 5% to 7.5% of the sample. The sample consisted of peripheral blood. These TCRs come from a man aged 18 to 30 who had recovered from COVID-19.

The gene calls are TRBV27 and TRBJ1-2; 7 bases are shared with TRBD1. Germline V gives CDR1 MNHEY, CDR2 SMNVEV (reference sequence). Trimming took 5 bases from V and 4 from J; bases not matched to a gene: 4. The CDR3 runs to 13 residues. CDR3 in amino acids: CASSTRQGYGYTF. CDR3 DNA: TGTGCCAGCAGTACCCGACAGGGCTATGGCTACACCTTC.

This clone was seen once. The chain uses TRBV27 and TRBJ2-5; 11 bases fit TRBD2. Germline CDR1 MNHEY, CDR2 SMNVEV (reference sequence). The CDR3 length is 17 residues. The trim removed 4 bases at V and 5 bases at J, leaving 12 bases unmatched. Here the CDR3 DNA reads TGTGCCAGCAGTTCCCCTCCCTCCGCTAGCGGGAGGGAGACCCAGTACTTC. Protein product: CASSSPPSASGRETQYF.

The rearrangement links TRBV7-3 to TRBJ2-2, with TRBD2 as a possible D gene (6 bases). The CDR3 is 16 amino acids. Germline V gene sequence: CDR1 SGHTA, CDR2 FQGTGA. Between the trimmed V and J ends, which lost 5 bases and 0 bases, there was a span of 13 bases. The CDR3 sequence: CASSVRGTANTGELFF. The CDR3 DNA follows: TGTGCCAGCAGCGTCCGGGGGACGGCGAACACCGGGGAGCTGTTTTTT.

This chain uses TRBV25-1 with TRBJ2-1; D is possibly TRBD2 (5 bases). The CDR3 consists of 16 residues. Germline-derived CDR1 and CDR2 are MGHDK and SYGVNS. Trimming removed 4 bases from V and 4 bases from J, with 17 bases in between. CDR3 sequence (DNA): TGTGCCAGCAGTGCCCTTTGGAGGAGCTTTTACAATGAGCAGTTCTTC. Protein product: CASSALWRSFYNEQFF.

The chain joins TRBV10-2 to TRBJ1-2; D ambiguous. The CDR3 extends over 14 amino acids. V shed 0 bases and J shed 4 bases, with 9 bases lying between them. Looked up from germline, CDR1 is WSHSY and CDR2 is SAAADI. CDR3 nucleotide sequence: TGCGCCAGCAGTGAGTCCGTATTTTTCTATGGCTACACCTTC. Amino acids: CASSESVFFYGYTF.

This clone was detected only once. This rearrangement joins TRBV9 to TRBJ1-1; 10 bases align to TRBD1. CDR3 size: 15 residues. Germline values: CDR1 SGDLS, CDR2 YYNGEE. Unmatched junction bases numbered 4, after V lost 2 bases and J lost 3 bases. The CDR3 protein is CASSVGTGEYTEAFF. For the CDR3, the DNA is TGTGCCAGCAGCGTGGGGACAGGGGAGTACACTGAAGCTTTCTTT.

V and J are TRBV19 and TRBJ2-1; 9 bases align to TRBD2. The V gene end was trimmed by 3 bases and the J gene end by 10 bases; junction bases not matched to a gene: 7. CDR3 size: 14 residues. Per the germline V gene, CDR1 is LNHDA and CDR2 is SQIVND (reference sequence). CDR3 bases: TGTGCCAGTAGTATGCGGGAGGGGGGCCGGGAGCAGTTCTTC. This sequence encodes CASSMREGGREQFF.

This rearrangement joins TRBV18 to TRBJ2-3, with 9 bases fitting TRBD2. V was pared by 3 bases and J by 3 bases, with 4 bases of the junction left unmatched. Germline V lookup: CDR1 KGHSH, CDR2 LQKENI. The CDR3 spans 15 residues. The CDR3 reads CASSPPGLATDTQYF. The CDR3 region has the DNA TGTGCCAGCTCACCGCCGGGACTAGCAACAGATACGCAGTATTTT. The full variable domain, rest sourced from reference TRBV18 and TRBJ2-3, is NAGVMQNPRHLVRRRGQEARLRCSPMKGHSHVYWYRQLPEEGLKFMVYLQKENIIDESGMPKERFSAEFPKEGPSILRIQQVVRGDSAAYFCASSPPGLATDTQYFGPGTRLTVL.

This clone was picked up a small number of times. J is TRBJ2-1 and V is TRBV10-3; D not certain. Between the trimmed V and J ends, which lost 0 bases and 9 bases, there was a span of 9 bases. This CDR3 spans 13 amino acids. The germline V gene has CDR1 ENHRY and CDR2 SYGVKD. CDR3: CAISESRQFEQFF. In nucleotides, the CDR3 is TGTGCCATCAGTGAGTCGAGGCAGTTTGAGCAGTTCTTC.

This sequence joins TRBV27 and TRBJ2-3, with D unresolved. The CDR3 has 15 amino acids. The ends were cut back, 8 bases at V and 1 base at J, with 16 bases in the middle. The germline gives CDR1 MNHEY, CDR2 SMNVEV (reference sequence). The DNA for the CDR3 is TGTGCCAGCGGGCGCACTCAGCAAGGCACAGATACGCAGTATTTT. This encodes CASGRTQQGTDTQYF.

The chain has TRBV19 and TRBJ2-2, with D perhaps matching TRBD1 (7 bases). The CDR3 runs 14 residues. CDR1 and CDR2 (germline): LNHDA, SQIVND (reference sequence). Trimming left V 4 bases short and J 5 bases short, with 11 bases between. CDR3 coding DNA: TGTGCCAGTAGTAAGCCAGGGGGGACCGGGGAGCTGTTTTTT. This encodes CASSKPGGTGELFF.

This sequence joins TRBV3-1 (or the pseudogene TRBV3-2) and TRBJ2-7; D call uncertain. V was clipped by 1 base and J by 5 bases, with 12 bases between them. CDR1 LGHDT and CDR2 YNNKEL come from the germline V gene (reference sequence). The CDR3 covers 14 residues. Written as DNA, the CDR3 is TGTGCCAGCAGCCAAGCAGTGACAACCAACGAGCAGTACTTC. Translating it yields CASSQAVTTNEQYF.

This chain links TRBV11-2 with TRBJ2-2; D unclear. Trimming left V 0 bases short and J 4 bases short, with 6 bases between. The germline V gene encodes CDR1 SGHAT and CDR2 FQNNGV. This CDR3 contains 14 residues. CDR3 coding DNA: TGTGCCAGCAGCTTAGAGAGCCGCACCGGGGAGCTGTTTTTT. Protein product: CASSLESRTGELFF.

The rearrangement links TRBV7-9 to TRBJ2-7; 8 bases map to TRBD1. V lost 5 bases and J lost 0; bases outside the gene matches: 6. Germline CDR1 SEHNR, CDR2 FQNEAQ (reference sequence). The CDR3 has 15 amino acids. For the CDR3, the DNA is TGTGCCAGCAGCCTCCGGGACAGGAGCTCCTACGAGCAGTACTTC. Translation gives CASSLRDRSSYEQYF. Full variable domain (remainder filled in from reference TRBV7-9 and TRBJ2-7): DTGVSQNPRHKITKRGQNVTFRCDPISEHNRLYWYRQTLGQGPEFLTYFQNEAQLEKSRLLSDRFSAERPKGSFSTLEIQRTEQGDSAMYLCASSLRDRSSYEQYFGPGTRLTVT.

The chain employs TRBV6-2 or TRBV6-3 and TRBJ1-5; maybe TRBD1 (5 bases). V dropped 2 bases and J dropped 0 bases, with 11 bases sitting between them. There are 16 residues in the CDR3. The germline V gene encodes CDR1 MNHEY and CDR2 SVGEGT. The CDR3 region is CASSYLGQASNQPQHF. The CDR3 DNA is TGTGCCAGCAGTTACCTCGGACAAGCTAGCAATCAGCCCCAGCATTTT.

This clone was counted a few times. CDR3 loop: CASSLTGANGELFF. DNA for the CDR3: TGTGCCAGCAGCTTAACAGGGGCAAACGGGGAGCTGTTTTTT. V gene TRBV11-2 combines with J gene TRBJ2-2, with 7 bases matching TRBD1. V lost 2 bases to trimming and J lost 7 bases; unmatched junction nucleotides: 4. This CDR3 is 14 amino acids long. Germline lookup yields CDR1 SGHAT and CDR2 FQNNGV.

The rearrangement uses TRBV6-5 and TRBJ2-3; the D gene is possibly TRBD2 (6 bases). This CDR3 region has 13 residues. Germline V lookup: CDR1 MNHEY, CDR2 SVGAGI. Trimming pared 8 bases from V and 2 bases from J, leaving 11 bases between. The CDR3 bases are TGTGCCAGCGGAGGGCAAGCCACAGATACGCAGTATTTT. Translating gives CASGGQATDTQYF.

This chain connects TRBV10-2 to TRBJ2-1; 8 bases match TRBD1. Germline CDR1 is WSHSY and CDR2 is SAAADI. The CDR3 runs 14 residues. The ends lost 7 bases at V and 1 base at J; junction bases unmatched: 3. CDR3 nucleotide sequence: TGCGCCAGCAAATGGGACAGGTCCTACAATGAGCAGTTCTTC. Translation: CASKWDRSYNEQFF.

The chain uses TRBV6-1 and TRBJ1-4, with TRBD1 matching 7 bases. With V trimmed by 2 bases and J by 3 bases, 3 bases remained unmatched. The V gene's germline CDR1 is MNHNS and CDR2 SASEGT. This CDR3 has 15 amino acids. The CDR3 region is CASSESGGSNEKLFF. The CDR3 DNA sequence: TGTGCCAGCAGTGAATCAGGGGGGTCTAATGAAAAACTGTTTTTT.

The rearrangement links TRBV5-1 to TRBJ1-4; D is unresolved. The CDR3 contains 15 residues. Germline values: CDR1 SGHRS, CDR2 YFSETQ. V lost 1 base and J lost 4, with 11 bases in between. The CDR3 reads CASSLSRWNNEKLFF. DNA for the CDR3: TGCGCCAGCAGCTTGTCCAGGTGGAATAATGAAAAACTGTTTTTT.

The chain has TRBV9 and TRBJ2-3; 9 bases match TRBD2. The CDR3 is 16 residues long. V shed 0 bases and J 5 bases; nucleotides not matched to a gene: 7. Germline assignment: CDR1 SGDLS and CDR2 YYNGEE. CDR3 coding DNA: TGTGCCAGCAGCGTAGGTGGCGGGAGGGCGGAAGATACGCAGTATTTT. Translating it yields CASSVGGGRAEDTQYF.

The chain links TRBV5-8 to TRBJ2-7; D possibly corresponds to TRBD1 (6 bases). The CDR3 extends over 15 amino acids. Germline assignment: CDR1 SGHTS and CDR2 YDEGEE. V lost 2 bases and J lost 1, with 13 bases in between. The CDR3 loop reads CASSLRQALSYEQYF. As DNA, the CDR3 is TGTGCCAGCAGCTTAAGACAGGCCCTATCCTACGAGCAGTACTTC.

This sequence joins TRBV5-1 and TRBJ2-1; the D gene is possibly TRBD2 (6 bases). Trimming left V 5 bases short and J 6 bases short, with 9 bases between. The CDR3 totals 12 residues. CDR1 and CDR2 (germline): SGHRS, YFSETQ. CDR3 sequence: CASSIAVNEQFF. Here the CDR3 DNA reads TGCGCCAGCAGTATAGCGGTCAATGAGCAGTTCTTC.